One and the same sample provided the 26 T cell receptor beta chains below, sequenced in a study of tumor-infiltrating lymphocytes in primary liver carcinoma listed by TCRdb under 2017. Total RNA and DNA were co-extracted without cell sorting from approximately 22-30 mg of bulk tissue using the AllPrep DNA/RNA mini kit. The sequencer listed for this sample is Illumina HiSeq 2500. Using a constant-region primer and ProtoScript II reverse transcriptase, TCRbeta-specific cDNA was reverse-transcribed from around 500 ng total RNA. Three nested multiplex PCR rounds, following a slightly modified ARM-PCR procedure, were used to build the TCRbeta libraries. Each of the first two PCR rounds ran for about 10 cycles using multiplex TRBV1-TRBV30 forward primers together with a Cbeta reverse primer. In-frame beta chains were kept once TCRdb had trimmed the public reads at Q25 with fastp and called clones with MiXCR. Rows are combined by CDR3 protein, so each entry shows the most common genes and DNA. This sample lists about 120,000 distinct CDR3 sequences; about two thirds were detected once. The ten largest clones add up to 8.1% of the sample.

What was sequenced was tumor-adjacent normal liver tissue. These receptors all come from a woman aged 60-75 years with primary liver carcinoma and hepatitis B virus infection.

Remarks on this clonotype: Being one base from a much bigger clone, this may be a read error. J is TRBJ2-1 and V is TRBV6-1, with 14 positions matching TRBD2. The V and J ends lost 11 bases and 9 bases, in that order; junction bases with no gene match: 12. This CDR3 is 15 amino acids long. Germline V CDR1 and CDR2: MNHNS, SASEGT. Here the CDR3 reads CACIMGLAGDGEQFF. In DNA, the CDR3 is TGTGCCTGCATCATGGGACTAGCGGGAGACGGTGAGCAGTTCTTC.

Of note for this clonotype: A much bigger clone sits one base away, suggesting this may be a read error. The chain has TRBV7-8 and TRBJ2-7; D perhaps matches TRBD1 (6 bases). Trimming removed 9 bases from V and 1 base from J, with 19 bases in between. Germline CDR1 and CDR2: SGHVS and FQNEAQ. The CDR3 length is 15 residues. The CDR3 DNA reads as TGTGCCAGAAGCCAGGGGTTGTCCCGGTCCTACGAGCAGTACTTC. Amino acids: CARSQGLSRSYEQYF.

The chain recombines TRBV4-1 with TRBJ2-1; D perhaps matches TRBD2 (5 bases). Trimming took off 4 bases at V and 6 bases at J, with 16 bases between the two ends. Germline V gene lookup returns CDR1 MGHRA and CDR2 YSYEKL. The CDR3 has 15 amino acids. CDR3 residues: CASSLGISETNEQFF. The CDR3, as DNA: TGCGCCAGCAGCCTCGGGATTAGCGAGACCAATGAGCAGTTCTTC.

This clonotype was seen many times. The J gene is TRBJ2-3, the V gene TRBV29-1; 7 bases map to TRBD1. V gave up 4 bases and J gave up 4 bases; unmatched junction bases: 5. The CDR3 is 13 amino acids. The germline gives CDR1 SQVTM, CDR2 ANQGSEA. The CDR3: CSVGQGVSDTQYF. DNA of the CDR3: TGCAGCGTTGGCCAGGGGGTCTCAGATACGCAGTATTTT.

Concerning this clonotype: Its ends do not fully match the called genes, so a read error is possible. The chain uses TRBV12-3 or TRBV12-4 and TRBJ2-2; 7 positions agree with TRBD1. The CDR3 covers 15 residues. In nucleotides, the CDR3 is TGTGCCTGCAGTCTAGGACAGGCGGCGTCCGGGGAGCTGTTTTTT. Its protein is CACSLGQAASGELFF.

On this clonotype itself: It may be a read error: a sequence one base away is much more abundant. The chain joins TRBV5-1 to TRBJ2-7; D is uncertain. V lost 0 bases and J lost 5, with 6 bases in between. Germline loops: CDR1 SGHRS, CDR2 YFSETQ. The CDR3 loop spans 12 amino acids. The CDR3 protein is CASSLEGDEQYF. In nucleotides, the CDR3 is TGCGCCAGCAGCTTGGAGGGTGACGAGCAGTACTTC.

This clonotype was seen just once. The junction shows a germline mismatch at one end, possibly a read error. The chain joins TRBV10-3 to TRBJ2-7, with 11 bases fitting TRBD2. Germline CDR1 ENHRY, CDR2 SYGVKD. This CDR3 has 13 residues. For the CDR3, the DNA is TGTGCCATCCTAGCGGGAGGAGTGCAAGAGCAGTATTTC. Translating it yields CAILAGGVQEQYF.

This clonotype was recorded only once. A read error may account for a junction end that differs from germline. The chain couples TRBV11-2 to TRBJ2-1, with TRBD1 identical over 9 bases. This CDR3 comprises 15 residues. Germline CDR1 reads SGHAT; CDR2 reads FQNNGV. CDR3 in amino acids: CGSSVRDRAIDEPFF. The DNA for the CDR3 is TGTGGCAGCAGCGTCCGGGACAGGGCCATCGATGAGCCGTTCTTC.

This clonotype has a single count. V usage is TRBV7-9 and J usage is TRBJ2-3; D not resolved. Looked up from germline, CDR1 is SEHNR and CDR2 is FQNEAQ (reference sequence). The CDR3 consists of 14 residues. Trimming stripped 5 bases from V and 0 bases from J, with 9 bases between. CDR3 protein: CASSQGCSTDTQYF. For the CDR3, the DNA is TGTGCCAGCAGCCAAGGTTGTAGCACAGATACGCAGTATTTT.

Worth noting for this clonotype: Since the CDR3 does not end with the conserved phenylalanine or tryptophan, this likely comes from a read error. The CDR3 is CASSQNSRDYYEQYL. CDR3 coding DNA: TGTGCCAGCAGCCAAAATTCCCGGGACTACTACGAGCAGTACCTC. This sequence joins TRBV14 and TRBJ2-7, with 7 bases aligning to TRBD2. V lost 2 bases, J lost 3 bases, and 7 bases stayed unmatched. The V gene's germline CDR1 is SGHDN and CDR2 FVKESK. The CDR3 has 15 amino acids.

V usage is TRBV7-9 and J usage is TRBJ1-1; D gene uncertain. Looked up from germline, CDR1 is SEHNR and CDR2 is FQNEAQ (reference sequence). CDR3 length equals 15 residues. V shed 3 bases and J shed 0 bases, with 11 bases lying between them. Here the CDR3 reads CASSFQESMNTEAFF. Here the CDR3 DNA reads TGTGCCAGCAGCTTTCAGGAATCAATGAACACTGAAGCTTTCTTT.

As for this clonotype: The junction differs from germline at one of its ends, possibly a read error. This chain joins TRBV11-2 and TRBJ2-5; TRBD2 is a possible D gene (5 bases). The CDR3 loop spans 13 amino acids. Per germline, CDR1 SGHAT and CDR2 FQNNGV. The DNA for the CDR3 is TGTGTCAGCAGCCTAGAACGGGCGGGGACCCAGTACTTC. Protein: CVSSLERAGTQYF.

Turning to this clonotype: This could be a read error, since a much larger clone is one nucleotide away. The chain combines TRBV7-9 with TRBJ1-1; 8 bases are a match to TRBD1. The CDR3 is 16 residues long. CDR1 and CDR2 (germline): SEHNR, FQNEAQ (reference sequence). The CDR3 reads CASSSGQGILNTEALF. CDR3 nucleotides: TGTGCCAGCAGCTCAGGACAGGGTATATTGAACACTGAAGCTCTCTTT.

Details on this clonotype: Since the CDR3 does not end with the conserved phenylalanine or tryptophan, this likely comes from a read error. The DNA is omitted, as the CDR3 cannot be located on it reliably, and the CDR3 follows TCRdb's listing. The chain recombines TRBV11-2 with TRBJ1-1; the D call in the table, TRBD1, was not verified against the DNA. Germline V gene data show CDR1 as SGHAT and CDR2 as FQNNGV. The CDR3 is 16 amino acids in total, end residues counted. The CDR3 reads CASSSLIGDWNTEDFS.

The sample holds many counts of this clonotype. The rearrangement joins TRBV7-9 to TRBJ2-1; TRBD2 aligns across 13 bases. Trimming cost V 6 bases and J 8 bases; bases outside gene matches: 10. The CDR3 sequence is 16 residues long. Germline CDR1 reads SEHNR; CDR2 reads FQNEAQ (reference sequence). The CDR3 protein is CASSLWTSGSAHEQFF. CDR3 DNA sequence: TGTGCCAGCAGTTTATGGACTAGCGGGAGTGCCCATGAGCAGTTCTTC.

Concerning this clonotype: Mismatch with germline at one junction end may stem from a read error. The V and J genes are TRBV12-3 or TRBV12-4 and TRBJ2-7; the D is unclear. The CDR3 covers 13 residues. The CDR3 bases are TGTGCCAGCAGTCTCCGACACCGCTACGAGCAATACTTC. Its protein product is CASSLRHRYEQYF.

Concerning this clonotype: The junction shows a germline mismatch at one end, possibly a read error. The chain recombines TRBV6-1 with TRBJ2-3; 9 nucleotides agree with TRBD2. The CDR3 runs to 13 residues. Germline values: CDR1 MNHNS, CDR2 SASEGT. The CDR3 loop reads CASSQTSGDTEYF. The CDR3 coding sequence is TGTGCCAGCAGCCAGACTAGCGGAGATACGGAGTATTTT.

Details on this clonotype: The limits of the CDR3 on the DNA are not certain, so only TCRdb's listed CDR3 is given. The genes are TRBV29-1 and TRBJ2-7; TRBD1, the D gene given by the table, was not confirmed from the DNA. Germline-derived CDR1 and CDR2 are SQVTM and ANQGSEA. With termini counted, the CDR3 has 12 amino acids. The CDR3 here is CSVGGGSYEQHF.

This clonotype was observed once. The junction departs from germline at one end; a sequencing error may be responsible. The chain is built from TRBV12-3 or TRBV12-4 and TRBJ2-7; perhaps TRBD2 as D (6 bases). The CDR3 spans 13 residues. The CDR3 loop is CARSFGLRGEQYF. The DNA for the CDR3 is TGTGCCAGAAGTTTCGGACTAAGAGGCGAGCAGTACTTC.

With regard to this clonotype: Compared with germline, one end of the junction differs, possibly owing to a read error. The chain has TRBV5-5 and TRBJ2-2, with D possibly being TRBD1 (5 bases). The V gene's germline CDR1 is SGHKS and CDR2 YYEKEE (reference sequence). CDR3 length: 15 residues. This CDR3 reads CASCLFEQGTGELFF. CDR3 nucleotides: TGTGCCAGCTGCTTGTTTGAGCAGGGTACCGGGGAGCTGTTTTTT.

As for this clonotype: Relative to the germline gene, one junction end is altered; a read error may explain this. The chain has TRBV29-1 and TRBJ2-1, with 9 nucleotides matching TRBD1. Germline loops: CDR1 SQVTM, CDR2 ANQGSEA. The CDR3 runs to 15 residues. This chain's CDR3 is CSIKGQGSPYYEQFF. As DNA, the CDR3 is TGTAGTATTAAGGGACAGGGCTCCCCATATTATGAGCAGTTCTTC.

This clonotype was counted a few times. An end of the junction differs from the germline gene, which may be a read error. The J gene is TRBJ2-1, the V gene TRBV11-3; possible D gene TRBD1, 5 bases. The CDR3 is made up of 13 amino acids. Germline CDR1 SGHNT, CDR2 YENEEA. The CDR3 reads CANSSPRVRGQFF. As DNA, the CDR3 is TGTGCCAACAGCTCACCTCGAGTTAGGGGGCAGTTCTTC.

Concerning this clonotype: Being one base from a much bigger clone, this may be a read error. This chain links TRBV7-9 with TRBJ1-2; D gene unclear. The CDR3 loop spans 15 amino acids. Germline V gives CDR1 SEHNR, CDR2 FQNEAQ (reference sequence). This CDR3 reads CTSSSTRRENYGYTF. In DNA, the CDR3 is TGTACCAGCAGCTCCACAAGACGGGAAAACTATGGCTACACCTTC.

This chain links TRBV12-3 or TRBV12-4 with TRBJ1-1; unclear D gene. V was pared by 7 bases and J by 7 bases, with 10 bases between. The CDR3 is 11 amino acids. The CDR3 DNA reads TGTGCCAGCAACCGGGTTATTGAAGCTTTCTTT. Translating gives CASNRVIEAFF.

This chain links TRBV4-1 with TRBJ2-6; D possibly corresponds to TRBD2 (6 bases). With 0 bases removed from V and 14 bases from J, the gap between germline ends came to 23 bases. This CDR3 is 17 amino acids long. In germline, CDR1 is MGHRA, CDR2 YSYEKL. CDR3 in amino acids: CASSQDRRGTGANILTF. The CDR3, as DNA: TGCGCCAGCAGCCAAGATCGTAGAGGGACTGGGGCTAACATCCTGACTTTC.

Regarding this clonotype: A much larger clone differs from this one at a single base, so this may be a read error. The CDR3 region has the DNA TGTGCCAGCAGTCCATTATTGCGTCATGAGCAGCTCTTC. Amino acids: CASSPLLRHEQLF. This chain connects TRBV28 to TRBJ2-1; D is undetermined. Germline assignment: CDR1 MDHEN and CDR2 SYDVKM. This CDR3 is built from 13 residues.